Below, 15 T cell receptor beta chains from the same sample are listed, as sequenced in a study of early T cells in non-severe SARS-CoV-2 infection. TCRdb recomputed calls from the 5' RACE reads with MiXCR, one row per CDR3 protein. This table holds around 40,000 distinct CDR3 sequences, 11% found once. The sequencing sample was made of whole blood. The receptors shown here come from an adult who was a healthcare worker with PCR-confirmed SARS-CoV-2 infection or an uninfected control (not recorded which).

This clonotype was counted a few times. This chain links TRBV18 with TRBJ2-3; TRBD1 aligns across 11 bases. The CDR3 consists of 15 residues. The germline CDR1 and CDR2 sequences are KGHSH and LQKENI. Trimming removed 4 bases from V and 1 base from J; junction bases left unmatched: 1. The DNA for the CDR3 is TGTGCCAGCTCACTGGGACAGGGGGGCACAGATACGCAGTATTTT. It is translated as CASSLGQGGTDTQYF.

This clonotype has only a few counts. This sequence joins TRBV9 and TRBJ2-5; no clear D gene. Germline CDR1 and CDR2: SGDLS and YYNGEE. V was cut by 1 base and J by 5 bases, with 18 bases left in between. This CDR3 has 16 residues. The CDR3 is CASSVRSLGRSETQYF. The CDR3 bases are TGTGCCAGCAGCGTACGTTCCCTAGGCCGGTCGGAGACCCAGTACTTC. The entire variable domain, with the rest obtained from reference TRBV9 and TRBJ2-5, is as follows: DSGVTQTPKHLITATGQRVTLRCSPRSGDLSVYWYQQSLDQGLQFLIQYYNGEERAKGNILERFSAQQFPDLHSELNLSSLELGDSALYFCASSVRSLGRSETQYFGPGTRLLVL.

There are many counts of this clonotype. The chain joins TRBV7-3 to TRBJ1-1; 7 positions match TRBD1. The J segment lost 2 bases and the V segment lost 5 bases, leaving 2 bases of the junction unmatched. Germline V gene lookup returns CDR1 SGHTA and CDR2 FQGTGA. The CDR3 is made up of 13 amino acids. The CDR3, as DNA: TGTGCCAGCAGCCAGGGGGGAAACACTGAAGCTTTCTTT. Its translation: CASSQGGNTEAFF.

The chain carries TRBV19 and TRBJ2-6; D ambiguous. The CDR3 consists of 15 residues. In germline, CDR1 is LNHDA, CDR2 SQIVND (reference sequence). V was pared by 5 bases and J by 5 bases, with 13 bases between. As DNA, the CDR3 is TGTGCCAGTAGTGGAGCCGTGGTGCGGGCCAACGTCCTGACTTTC. Protein: CASSGAVVRANVLTF.

The table lists this clonotype with a few counts. Germline and junction disagree at one end, which may indicate a read error. V and J are TRBV19 and TRBJ2-2; D assignment may be TRBD1 or TRBD2 (5 bases each). The CDR3 extends over 14 amino acids. The germline gives CDR1 LNHDA, CDR2 SQIVND (reference sequence). DNA of the CDR3: TGTGCCAGTAGTATAGATCGGGGCACCGGGCAGCTGTTTTTT. It codes for CASSIDRGTGQLFF.

A word on this clonotype: A junction boundary mismatches the germline segment, possibly from a read error. The chain joins TRBV7-7 to TRBJ2-2; no clear D. Germline-derived CDR1 and CDR2 are SSHAT and FNYEAQ (reference sequence). The CDR3 has 15 residues. This CDR3 reads CASSLLGLFTGELFF. In nucleotides, the CDR3 is TGTGCTAGCAGCTTATTAGGGCTGTTCACCGGGGAGCTGTTTTTT. Full variable domain (rest looked up from reference TRBV7-7 and TRBJ2-2): GAGVSQSPRYKVTKRGQDVTLRCDPISSHATLYWYQQALGQGPEFLTYFNYEAQPDKSGLPSDRFSAERPEGSISTLTIQRTEQRDSAMYRCASSLLGLFTGELFFGEGSRLTVL.

This clonotype was seen more than once but under ten times. V and J are TRBV27 and TRBJ1-1; no definite D call. Per germline, CDR1 MNHEY and CDR2 SMNVEV (reference sequence). The V end lost 4 bases, the J end lost 5 bases, and 17 bases lay between the germline ends. This CDR3 is built from 15 residues. In DNA, the CDR3 is TGTGCCAGCAGTTCCCACCGTTTAAGAGGGACTGAAGCTTTCTTT. Its protein is CASSSHRLRGTEAFF.

This chain uses TRBV27 with TRBJ2-5; 12 bases are a match to TRBD2. V lost 3 bases and J lost 7; bases outside the gene matches: 6. The CDR3 spans 15 residues. Germline V lookup: CDR1 MNHEY, CDR2 SMNVEV (reference sequence). The CDR3 reads CASSLSSGGVWTQYF. The CDR3 DNA reads TGTGCCAGCAGTTTGTCTAGCGGGGGGGTTTGGACCCAGTACTTC.

This clonotype came up a few times. V gene TRBV9 combines with J gene TRBJ1-2; unclear D gene. Germline-derived CDR1 and CDR2 are SGDLS and YYNGEE. The V end lost 0 bases, the J end lost 7 bases, and 13 bases lay between the germline ends. The CDR3 totals 14 residues. The CDR3 loop reads CASSVGQTFIGYTF. The CDR3 nucleotides read TGTGCCAGCAGCGTAGGGCAGACATTTATTGGCTACACCTTC.

This clonotype is a singleton in its sample. Possible read error: a much larger clone is one base away. This chain uses TRBV6-5 with TRBJ2-1; D is perhaps TRBD1 (6 bases). Germline V gives CDR1 MNHEY, CDR2 SVGAGI. This CDR3 contains 17 residues. The chain's CDR3 is CASSYSSGASLGNEKFF. The CDR3 bases are TGTGCCAGCAGTTACTCGTCAGGGGCCTCTTTAGGCAATGAGAAGTTCTTC.

The rearrangement joins TRBV29-1 to TRBJ2-3; the D gene is possibly TRBD1 (6 bases). This CDR3 has 14 amino acids. Germline V gene lookup returns CDR1 SQVTM and CDR2 ANQGSEA. The V end lost 4 bases, the J end lost 1 base, and 12 bases lay between the germline ends. The CDR3 here is CSVVIRGGTDTQYF. The CDR3 coding sequence is TGCAGCGTTGTTATCAGGGGAGGCACAGATACGCAGTATTTT.

This clonotype has a count of ten or more. The chain joins TRBV13 to TRBJ1-6; 7 positions match TRBD1. With V trimmed by 5 bases and J by 6 bases, 4 bases remained unmatched. The germline gives CDR1 PRHDT, CDR2 FYEKMQ (reference sequence). The CDR3 contains 14 residues. The CDR3 loop is CASSQGTANSPLHF. CDR3 DNA sequence: TGTGCCAGCAGCCAGGGGACAGCTAATTCACCCCTCCACTTT.

The chain couples TRBV7-2 to TRBJ1-1, with D tentatively TRBD1 (5 bases). In germline, CDR1 is SGHTA, CDR2 FQGNSA. The CDR3 spans 17 residues. Trimming took off 5 bases at V and 1 base at J, with 20 bases between the two ends. The CDR3 here is CASSLGQGRMKNTEAFF. The CDR3 DNA sequence: TGTGCCAGCAGCCTCGGACAAGGACGGATGAAGAACACTGAAGCTTTCTTT. The variable domain in full, completed from reference TRBV7-2 and TRBJ1-1, reads GAGVSQSPSNKVTEKGKDVELRCDPISGHTALYWYRQSLGQGLEFLIYFQGNSAPDKSGLPSDRFSAERTGGSVSTLTIQRTQQEDSAVYLCASSLGQGRMKNTEAFFGQGTRLTVV.

This clonotype was observed a handful of times. The chain combines TRBV24-1 with TRBJ1-1; weak D call: TRBD1 (5 bases). Germline CDR1 is KGHDR and CDR2 is SFDVKD. Trimming cost V 4 bases and J 1 base, with 9 bases left between them. There are 14 residues in the CDR3. This CDR3 reads CATSESTANTEAFF. The CDR3, as DNA: TGTGCCACCAGTGAGTCGACAGCGAACACTGAAGCTTTCTTT.

This clonotype was detected ten times or more. J is TRBJ2-1 and V is TRBV18; 7 bases align to TRBD2. This CDR3 comprises 16 residues. With V trimmed by 1 base and J by 0 bases, 3 bases remained unmatched. The germline gives CDR1 KGHSH, CDR2 LQKENI. CDR3 in DNA: TGTGCCAGCTCACCACGGGAGGGCTACTCCTACAATGAGCAGTTCTTC. Protein product: CASSPREGYSYNEQFF.